The clone carrying this T cell receptor (beta chain) was detected many times. With a far larger clone one base away, a read error is the likely cause. The sample is drawn from a study of read filtering for tumor transcriptome and immune sequencing. Study-wide context: RNA-seq yielded only 85 to 1273 TCR reads, IR-seq about 4.05 to 11 million.

This library used roughly 400 ng RNA and molecular barcoded adaptors spanning alpha/delta and beta/gamma chains. From the reads, TCRdb called clonotypes with MiXCR, one entry per CDR3 protein. The profile shows 30,000 to 40,000 distinct CDR3 sequences, 12% of them singletons. This CDR3 is 14 amino acids long. Looked up from germline, CDR1 is SGHNT and CDR2 is YENEEA. The sample consisted of a population of CD138-negative cells sorted from bone marrow. The rearrangement joins TRBV11-3 to TRBJ2-7; D is unresolved. This receptor was identified in a donor at least 40 years old with multiple myeloma. The CDR3 DNA is TGTGCCAGCAGCTTAACGGACGGCGCCTACGATCAGTACTTC. It specifies CASSLTDGAYDQYF.